This T cell receptor (beta chain) appears in the sequencing data of a study of T-cell reconstitution after alpha-beta-depleted transplantation in children. Findings and caveats of the study: When one year had passed after transplant, most T-cell counts and diversity came from newly produced T cells. Approximately two months post-transplant, alpha-beta T cells reportedly originated from several hundred expanded graft clones. Elevated TCRbeta diversity at day 60 was traced, in some patients, to surviving recipient T cells and thymic progenitors.

The ends were cut back, 7 bases at V and 0 bases at J, with 16 bases in the middle. The CDR3 covers 15 residues. Concerning this clonotype itself: The antigen remains unidentified.

Preparation of the TCRbeta library involved a method that used unique molecular identifiers. MiXCR, applied by TCRdb to the PCR reads, yields one record per CDR3 protein. The sample shows a few hundred thousand distinct CDR3 sequences, over 20% of them seen only once. The rearrangement uses TRBV12-3 or TRBV12-4 and TRBJ2-7; possibly TRBD1 for D (5 bases). The clonotype was recovered from a boy under two years old with Wiskott-Aldrich syndrome, due to receive a stem cell transplant. The sample in question was PBMCs, obtained before TCRalphabeta/CD19-depleted stem cell transplant. The CDR3, as DNA: TGTGCCAGCACTCTGGGGCGCACCGGCTCCTACGAGCAGTACTTC. Its protein is CASTLGRTGSYEQYF.